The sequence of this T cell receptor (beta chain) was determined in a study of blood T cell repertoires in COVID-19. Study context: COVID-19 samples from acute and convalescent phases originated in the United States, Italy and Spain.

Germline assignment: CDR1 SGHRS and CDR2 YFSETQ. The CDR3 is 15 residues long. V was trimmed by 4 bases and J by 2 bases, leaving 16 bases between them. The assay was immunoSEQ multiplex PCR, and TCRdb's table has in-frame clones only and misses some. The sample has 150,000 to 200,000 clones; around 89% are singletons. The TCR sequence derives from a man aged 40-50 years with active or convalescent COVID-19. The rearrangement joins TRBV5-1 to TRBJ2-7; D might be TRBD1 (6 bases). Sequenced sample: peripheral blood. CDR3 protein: CASSRGDNTAYEQYF. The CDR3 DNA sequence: TGCGCCAGCAGCAGAGGGGACAACACAGCCTACGAGCAGTACTTC.